These 30 T cell receptor beta chains were sequenced from one sample in a study of CD8 T cells in ankylosing spondylitis. A single record per CDR3 protein comes from TCRdb applying MiXCR to the 5' RACE reads. The sample holds 180,000 or so distinct CDR3 sequences, roughly 11% seen once. Sequenced: blood, either unsorted or a sorted T cell fraction (not recorded which). The receptors were sampled from a male donor with ankylosing spondylitis or in good health (not recorded which).

In this sample, this clonotype turned up many times. This chain joins TRBV12-3 or TRBV12-4 and TRBJ2-3, with 8 bases that match TRBD2. The CDR3 spans 15 residues. Unmatched junction bases numbered 6, after V lost 5 bases and J lost 2 bases. CDR3 nucleotide sequence: TGTGCCAGCAGTCCCCACGGGGGGGCCACAGATACGCAGTATTTT. Protein sequence: CASSPHGGATDTQYF.

The chain joins TRBV11-3 to TRBJ2-1; D may be TRBD2 (5 bases). The CDR3 spans 15 residues. Trimming left V 7 bases short and J 4 bases short, with 17 bases between. Germline V lookup: CDR1 SGHNT, CDR2 YENEEA. The CDR3, as DNA: TGTGCCAGCAACACCTACCCGGGAAAGTACAATGAGCAGTTCTTC. It encodes CASNTYPGKYNEQFF. Based on the CDR3 plus reference TRBV11-3 and TRBJ2-1, the full variable domain is EAGVVQSPRYKIIEKKQPVAFWCNPISGHNTLYWYLQNLGQGPELLIRYENEEAVDDSQLPKDRFSAERLKGVDSTLKIQPAELGDSAVYLCASNTYPGKYNEQFFGPGTRLTVL.

This clonotype was observed a few times. J is TRBJ2-1 and V is TRBV20-1, with D possibly being TRBD2 (5 bases). V shed 3 bases and J shed 6 bases, with 15 bases lying between them. The length of the CDR3 is 14 residues. Germline V lookup: CDR1 DFQATT, CDR2 SNEGSKA (reference sequence). DNA of the CDR3: TGCAGTGCTAGTCGGGGATCGGGAACCAATGAGCAGTTCTTC. This encodes CSASRGSGTNEQFF.

The table lists this clonotype with many counts. The J gene is TRBJ2-2, the V gene TRBV6-2 or TRBV6-3; tentative D call: TRBD2 (5 bases). The CDR3 runs to 15 residues. The V end was cut by 5 bases, the J end by 0 bases, with 10 bases between. Germline V gives CDR1 MNHEY, CDR2 SVGEGT. CDR3 region: CASSGGRTNTGELFF. The CDR3 coding sequence is TGTGCCAGCAGTGGAGGACGGACGAACACCGGGGAGCTGTTTTTT.

At least ten counts were recorded for this clonotype. This rearrangement joins TRBV12-3 or TRBV12-4 to TRBJ2-4; D gene unclear. Trimming removed 5 bases from V and 0 bases from J, with 14 bases in between. The length of the CDR3 is 16 residues. CDR3 amino acids: CASSPRTERAKNIQYF. The CDR3 coding sequence is TGTGCCAGCAGTCCCAGGACGGAGCGAGCCAAAAACATTCAGTACTTC.

This clonotype appeared many times. The rearrangement links TRBV29-1 to TRBJ2-5, with 9 bases that match TRBD2. The CDR3 covers 12 residues. Germline values: CDR1 SQVTM, CDR2 ANQGSEA. The junction had 5 bases not matched to a gene; V was cut back by 8 bases and J by 4 bases. The CDR3 DNA follows: TGCAGCCTTCTAGCGGGGTCAGAGACCCAGTACTTC. Amino acids: CSLLAGSETQYF.

This clonotype came up many times. The rearrangement joins TRBV10-3 to TRBJ1-2; D perhaps matches TRBD1 (5 bases). The germline gives CDR1 ENHRY, CDR2 SYGVKD. The CDR3 extends over 13 amino acids. Trimming shortened V by 4 bases and J by 4 bases, and 10 bases separated the two germline ends. The CDR3 loop reads CAISAGSGYGYTF. The CDR3 bases are TGTGCCATCAGTGCAGGGAGTGGCTATGGCTACACCTTC.

This clonotype was observed many times. The chain uses TRBV20-1 and TRBJ2-7; D may be TRBD2 (5 bases). Trimming stripped 3 bases from V and 0 bases from J, with 12 bases between. The CDR3 is made up of 14 amino acids. Germline V gene data show CDR1 as DFQATT and CDR2 as SNEGSKA (reference sequence). Here the CDR3 reads CSASPSGVSYEQYF. The CDR3 bases are TGCAGTGCTAGCCCAAGCGGAGTCTCCTACGAGCAGTACTTC.

The chain employs TRBV10-3 and TRBJ1-3, with TRBD1 as a possible D gene (6 bases). The CDR3 extends over 14 amino acids. V gave up 7 bases and J gave up 3 bases, with 13 bases separating them. Per the germline V gene, CDR1 is ENHRY and CDR2 is SYGVKD. CDR3 residues: CAITQGDIGNTIYF. CDR3 bases: TGTGCCATCACCCAAGGGGACATTGGAAACACCATATATTTT.

Only a few counts were recorded for this clonotype. The J gene is TRBJ2-5, the V gene TRBV20-1, with D uncertain. Per the germline V gene, CDR1 is DFQATT and CDR2 is SNEGSKA (reference sequence). Trimming left V 0 bases short and J 2 bases short, with 13 bases between. This CDR3 region has 15 residues. The CDR3 sequence: CSARDPGHLQETQYF. In DNA, the CDR3 is TGCAGTGCTAGAGACCCCGGTCACCTGCAAGAGACCCAGTACTTC.

In DNA form, the CDR3 reads TGTGCCAGCAGCCTCAGCGCGACTAGCCTCCCCTACAATGAGCAGTTCTTC. It is translated as CASSLSATSLPYNEQFF. V usage is TRBV7-2 and J usage is TRBJ2-1; 7 nucleotides line up with TRBD2. V gave up 5 bases and J gave up 2 bases; unmatched junction bases: 12. Per germline, CDR1 SGHTA and CDR2 FQGNSA. The CDR3 sequence is 17 residues long.

This clonotype was recorded many times. The chain uses TRBV5-8 and TRBJ2-1; 8 nucleotides match TRBD2. Losses at the gene ends were 2 bases for V and 8 bases for J; bases not matched to a gene: 6. From germline, CDR1 is SGHTS and CDR2 YDEGEE. This CDR3 contains 14 residues. The CDR3 reads CASSFGLASYEQFF. CDR3 coding DNA: TGTGCCAGCAGCTTCGGACTAGCTAGCTATGAGCAGTTCTTC.

The rearrangement joins TRBV12-3 or TRBV12-4 to TRBJ1-2; D not resolved. The CDR3 loop spans 13 amino acids. Trimming stripped 2 bases from V and 8 bases from J, with 12 bases between. CDR3 DNA: TGTGCCAGCAGTTTAAAGATAGACGTCGGCTACACCTTC. Amino acids: CASSLKIDVGYTF.

This chain joins TRBV5-1 and TRBJ2-7; no reliable D call. Trimming removed 0 bases from V and 3 bases from J, with 7 bases in between. The CDR3 runs to 13 residues. Germline CDR1 reads SGHRS; CDR2 reads YFSETQ. This chain's CDR3 is CASSLDEDYEQYF. The CDR3 region has the DNA TGCGCCAGCAGCTTGGACGAGGACTACGAGCAGTACTTC.

This clonotype was found many times. The chain joins TRBV20-1 to TRBJ2-5; D might be TRBD1 (6 bases). Trimming took off 4 bases at V and 5 bases at J, with 17 bases between the two ends. The CDR3 runs 14 residues. Germline V CDR1 and CDR2: DFQATT, SNEGSKA (reference sequence). CDR3 sequence (DNA): TGCAGTGCTACCCCTAGACAGGACGGGGAGACCCAGTACTTC. Translation gives CSATPRQDGETQYF.

This chain connects TRBV20-1 to TRBJ2-3; either TRBD1 or TRBD2 may supply D (6 bases each). The CDR3 contains 14 residues. Trimming removed 5 bases at V and 1 base at J, with 13 bases between. Germline V gene sequence: CDR1 DFQATT, CDR2 SNEGSKA (reference sequence). The DNA for the CDR3 is TGCAGTGCTGGCAGAGGGGGGCGCACAGATACGCAGTATTTT. It specifies CSAGRGGRTDTQYF.

This clonotype was observed at least ten times. The V gene is TRBV5-1, the J gene TRBJ2-7; 12 bases agree with TRBD2. The CDR3 extends over 15 amino acids. V lost 1 base to trimming and J lost 4 bases; unmatched junction nucleotides: 3. The germline V gene encodes CDR1 SGHRS and CDR2 YFSETQ. CDR3 loop: CASSLTGTSGYEQYF. The DNA for the CDR3 is TGCGCCAGCAGCTTGACCGGGACTAGCGGGTACGAGCAGTACTTC.

This clonotype appeared a few times. The chain uses TRBV6-1 and TRBJ1-5; D is uncertain. V lost 10 bases and J lost 4, with 14 bases in between. The CDR3 has 13 amino acids. CDR1 MNHNS and CDR2 SASEGT come from the germline V gene. As DNA, the CDR3 is TGTGCCACCGTTATGGGGAAAAATCAGCCCCAGCATTTT. It encodes CATVMGKNQPQHF.

There are a few counts of this clonotype. V usage is TRBV7-2 and J usage is TRBJ2-1; 7 bases align to TRBD2. The CDR3 runs to 15 residues. The germline V gene has CDR1 SGHTA and CDR2 FQGNSA. The V and J ends lost 6 bases and 0 bases, in that order; junction bases with no gene match: 5. CDR3 nucleotide sequence: TGTGCCAGCAGTTCTCGCGGGAGCTCCTACAATGAGCAGTTCTTC. Protein sequence: CASSSRGSSYNEQFF.

This clonotype was detected only a few times. This sequence joins TRBV18 and TRBJ2-7; either TRBD1 or TRBD2 may fit D (5 bases each). The CDR3 length is 15 residues. Deletions cut 3 bases from V and 1 base from J, with 13 bases between. Germline CDR1 reads KGHSH; CDR2 reads LQKENI. The chain's CDR3 is CASSPQGVWSYEQYF. The CDR3 bases are TGTGCCAGCTCACCCCAGGGAGTTTGGTCCTACGAGCAGTACTTC.

There are a few counts of this clonotype. This rearrangement joins TRBV4-1 to TRBJ2-5; weak D call: TRBD1 (6 bases). Germline V CDR1 and CDR2: MGHRA, YSYEKL. V was trimmed by 3 bases and J by 2 bases, leaving 16 bases between them. The CDR3 contains 16 residues. The CDR3 DNA reads as TGCGCCAGCAGCCATGTACCCGACAGGCTACAAGAGACCCAGTACTTC. Encoded protein: CASSHVPDRLQETQYF.

This chain joins TRBV10-2 and TRBJ2-6; D gene uncertain. CDR3 length equals 15 residues. Germline lookup yields CDR1 WSHSY and CDR2 SAAADI. V lost 6 bases and J lost 0, with 9 bases in between. The CDR3 sequence: CASSLQNSGANVLTF. The DNA for the CDR3 is TGCGCCAGCAGCCTACAGAACTCTGGGGCCAACGTCCTGACTTTC.

The chain links TRBV6-1 to TRBJ1-6; 8 positions agree with TRBD1. This CDR3 has 17 amino acids. Per germline, CDR1 MNHNS and CDR2 SASEGT. V lost 4 bases, J lost 8 bases, and 13 bases stayed unmatched. The CDR3 loop is CASSAPAGQASDSPLHF. The CDR3 bases are TGTGCCAGCAGTGCGCCGGCGGGACAGGCGAGTGATTCACCCCTCCACTTT.

This clonotype was observed at least ten times. The V gene is TRBV29-1, the J gene TRBJ2-1, with a weak D call TRBD2 (6 bases). CDR1 is SQVTM, CDR2 ANQGSEA, per germline. The CDR3 contains 12 residues. The V and J ends lost 5 bases and 5 bases respectively, with 10 bases between them. As DNA, the CDR3 is TGCAGCGTTTCGTGGGGGGACAATGAGCAGTTCTTC. It specifies CSVSWGDNEQFF.

Only a few counts were recorded for this clonotype. This sequence joins TRBV4-3 and TRBJ2-2; 7 positions agree with TRBD1. The CDR3 totals 18 residues. Trimming cost V 1 base and J 3 bases; bases outside gene matches: 11. Per germline, CDR1 LGHNA and CDR2 YSLEER. CDR3 sequence: CASSQVPSHRGDTGELFF. The CDR3 coding sequence is TGCGCCAGCAGCCAAGTTCCGAGCCACAGGGGAGACACCGGGGAGCTGTTTTTT.

This clonotype was recorded many times. The genes are TRBV7-8 and TRBJ2-3; D is unresolved. Trimming shortened V by 0 bases and J by 6 bases, and 7 bases separated the two germline ends. The CDR3 has 13 residues. Germline V gene lookup returns CDR1 SGHVS and CDR2 FQNEAQ. CDR3 DNA: TGTGCCAGCAGCTTAGCCGGGTTCGATACGCAGTATTTT. This codes for CASSLAGFDTQYF. Complete variable domain (other parts from reference TRBV7-8 and TRBJ2-3): GAGVSQSPRYKVAKRGQDVALRCDPISGHVSLFWYQQALGQGPEFLTYFQNEAQLDKSGLPSDRFFAERPEGSVSTLKIQRTQQEDSAVYLCASSLAGFDTQYFGPGTRLTVL.

The chain is built from TRBV5-5 and TRBJ2-1; possibly TRBD2 for D (5 bases). Germline CDR1 reads SGHKS; CDR2 reads YYEKEE (reference sequence). The CDR3 is 13 amino acids. V dropped 4 bases and J dropped 7 bases, with 12 bases sitting between them. CDR3 residues: CASSGVSGNEQFF. DNA for the CDR3: TGTGCCAGCAGCGGGGTGAGCGGAAATGAGCAGTTCTTC. The full variable domain, its missing parts supplied by reference TRBV5-5 and TRBJ2-1, is DAGVTQSPTHLIKTRGQQVTLRCSPISGHKSVSWYQQVLGQGPQFIFQYYEKEERGRGNFPDRFSARQFPNYSSELNVNALLLGDSALYLCASSGVSGNEQFFGPGTRLTVL.

This rearrangement joins TRBV3-1 to TRBJ2-1, with a tentative D call TRBD2 (6 bases). This CDR3 has 15 residues. Trimming took 0 bases from V and 2 from J, leaving 8 bases between them. The germline V gene encodes CDR1 LGHDT and CDR2 YNNKEL (reference sequence). The CDR3 DNA follows: TGTGCCAGCAGCCAAGATGGCGGGGCCTACAATGAGCAGTTCTTC. As protein: CASSQDGGAYNEQFF.

This clonotype turned up a few times. J is TRBJ2-5 and V is TRBV6-1, with TRBD2 matching over 10 bases. Germline V CDR1 and CDR2: MNHNS, SASEGT. This CDR3 contains 15 residues. The V gene end was trimmed by 8 bases and the J gene end by 1 base; junction bases not matched to a gene: 7. For the CDR3, the DNA is TGTGCCAGCCATTCTTGGACTAGCGGCCAAGAGACCCAGTACTTC. This gives the protein CASHSWTSGQETQYF.

Regarding this clonotype: This may stem from a read error, because a much larger clone lies one nucleotide away. The genes are TRBV10-3 and TRBJ2-1, with a weak D call TRBD2 (5 bases). This CDR3 spans 14 amino acids. Germline CDR1 ENHRY, CDR2 SYGVKD. Trimming took off 0 bases at V and 5 bases at J, with 8 bases between the two ends. In DNA form, the CDR3 reads TGTGCCATCAGTGAGTCCCAGGAGGACAATGAGCAGTTCTTC. Protein sequence: CAISESQEDNEQFF.